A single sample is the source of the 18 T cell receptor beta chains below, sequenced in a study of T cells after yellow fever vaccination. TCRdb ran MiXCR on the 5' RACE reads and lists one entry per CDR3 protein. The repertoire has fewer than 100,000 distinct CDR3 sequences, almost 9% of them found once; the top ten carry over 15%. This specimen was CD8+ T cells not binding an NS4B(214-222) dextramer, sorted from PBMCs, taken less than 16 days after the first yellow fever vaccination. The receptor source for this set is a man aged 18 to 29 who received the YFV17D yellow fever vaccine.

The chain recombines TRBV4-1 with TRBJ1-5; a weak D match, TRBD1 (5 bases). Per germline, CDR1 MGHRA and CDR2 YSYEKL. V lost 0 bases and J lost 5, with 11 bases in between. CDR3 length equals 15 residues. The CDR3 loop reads CASSQDWRGDQPQHF. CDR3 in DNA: TGCGCCAGCAGCCAAGATTGGAGAGGGGATCAGCCCCAGCATTTT.

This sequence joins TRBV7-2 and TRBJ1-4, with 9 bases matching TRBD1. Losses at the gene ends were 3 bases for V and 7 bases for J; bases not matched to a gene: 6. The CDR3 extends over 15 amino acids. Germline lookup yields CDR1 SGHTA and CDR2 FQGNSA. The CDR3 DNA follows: TGTGCCAGCAGCTTTTCGAACAGGGGGCCTGAAAAACTGTTTTTT. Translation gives CASSFSNRGPEKLFF.

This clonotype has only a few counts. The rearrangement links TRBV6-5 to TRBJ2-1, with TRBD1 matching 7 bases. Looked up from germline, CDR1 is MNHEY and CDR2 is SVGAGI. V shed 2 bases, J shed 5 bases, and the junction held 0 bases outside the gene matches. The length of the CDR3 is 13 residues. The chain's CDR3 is CASSYQGDNEQFF. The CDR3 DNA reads TGTGCCAGCAGTTACCAGGGGGACAATGAGCAGTTCTTC.

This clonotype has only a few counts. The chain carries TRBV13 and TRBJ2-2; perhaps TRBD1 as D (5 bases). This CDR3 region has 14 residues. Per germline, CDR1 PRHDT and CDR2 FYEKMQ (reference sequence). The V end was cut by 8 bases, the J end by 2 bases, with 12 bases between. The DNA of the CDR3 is TGTGCCAGCGAAGGGGATCAAAACACCGGGGAGCTGTTTTTT. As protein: CASEGDQNTGELFF.

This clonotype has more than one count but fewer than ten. CDR3 DNA: TGCGCCAGCAGTGAGTCGAGGGTAGGACAGGGCCTAACACCCTCCTATGGCTACACCTTC. Translating it yields CASSESRVGQGLTPSYGYTF. V usage is TRBV10-1 and J usage is TRBJ1-2; 8 bases line up with TRBD1. The CDR3 has 20 amino acids. Per the germline V gene, CDR1 is WNHNN and CDR2 is SYGVQD (reference sequence). The V gene end was trimmed by 0 bases and the J gene end by 4 bases; junction bases not matched to a gene: 19.

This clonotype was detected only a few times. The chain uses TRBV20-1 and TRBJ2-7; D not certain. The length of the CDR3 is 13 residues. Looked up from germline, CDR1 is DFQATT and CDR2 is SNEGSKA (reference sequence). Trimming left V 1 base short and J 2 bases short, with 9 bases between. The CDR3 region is CSARAPGTYEQYF. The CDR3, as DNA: TGCAGTGCTAGAGCCCCGGGCACCTACGAGCAGTACTTC.

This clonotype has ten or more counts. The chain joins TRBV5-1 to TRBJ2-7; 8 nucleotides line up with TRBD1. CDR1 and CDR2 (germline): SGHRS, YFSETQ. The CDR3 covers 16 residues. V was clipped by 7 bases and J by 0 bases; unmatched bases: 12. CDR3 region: CASGAPQGGTSYEQYF. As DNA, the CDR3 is TGCGCCAGCGGGGCCCCACAGGGGGGTACCTCCTACGAGCAGTACTTC.

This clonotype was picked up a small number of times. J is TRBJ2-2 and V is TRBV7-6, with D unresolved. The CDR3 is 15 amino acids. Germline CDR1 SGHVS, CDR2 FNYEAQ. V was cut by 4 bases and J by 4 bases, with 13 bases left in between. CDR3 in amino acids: CASSWSRAATGELFF. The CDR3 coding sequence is TGTGCCAGCAGCTGGTCCCGGGCAGCCACCGGGGAGCTGTTTTTT.

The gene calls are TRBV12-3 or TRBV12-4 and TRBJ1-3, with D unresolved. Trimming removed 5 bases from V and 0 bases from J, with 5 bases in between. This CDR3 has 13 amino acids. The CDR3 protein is CASSPNSGNTIYF. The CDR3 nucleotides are TGTGCCAGCAGTCCGAACTCTGGAAACACCATATATTTT.

CDR3 DNA: TGTGCCAGCAGCCAAGATGGAGTAGGACTAAAAAACATTCAGTACTTC. Translated, it gives CASSQDGVGLKNIQYF. The chain employs TRBV3-1 and TRBJ2-4; tentative D call: TRBD2 (6 bases). Looked up from germline, CDR1 is LGHDT and CDR2 is YNNKEL (reference sequence). This CDR3 has 16 amino acids. V dropped 0 bases and J dropped 4 bases, with 13 bases sitting between them.

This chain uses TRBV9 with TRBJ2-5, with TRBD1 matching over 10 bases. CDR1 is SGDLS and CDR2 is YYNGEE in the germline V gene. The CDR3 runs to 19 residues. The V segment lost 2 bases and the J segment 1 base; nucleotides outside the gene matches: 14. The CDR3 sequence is CASSVPVEGTGEPQETQYF. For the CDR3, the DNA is TGTGCCAGCAGCGTTCCCGTGGAGGGGACAGGGGAACCCCAAGAGACCCAGTACTTC.

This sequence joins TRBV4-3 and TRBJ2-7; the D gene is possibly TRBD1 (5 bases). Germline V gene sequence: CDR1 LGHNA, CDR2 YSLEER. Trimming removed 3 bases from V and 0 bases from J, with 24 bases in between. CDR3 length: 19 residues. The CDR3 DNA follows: TGCGCCAGCAGCCACACCCAGGCACAGGACCCTATAAGCTCCTACGAGCAGTACTTC. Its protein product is CASSHTQAQDPISSYEQYF.

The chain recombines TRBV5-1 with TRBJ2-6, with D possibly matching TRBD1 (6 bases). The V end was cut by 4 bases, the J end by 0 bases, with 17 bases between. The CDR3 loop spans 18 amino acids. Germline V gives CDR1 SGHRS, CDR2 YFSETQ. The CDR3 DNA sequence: TGCGCCAGCAGCCACTCGGACAGCCATGGCTCTGGGGCCAACGTCCTGACTTTC. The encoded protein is CASSHSDSHGSGANVLTF.

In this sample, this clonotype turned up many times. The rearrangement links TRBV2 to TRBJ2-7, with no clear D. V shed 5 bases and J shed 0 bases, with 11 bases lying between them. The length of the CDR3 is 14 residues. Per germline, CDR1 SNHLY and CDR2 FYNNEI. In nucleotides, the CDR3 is TGTGCCAGCAGTCCTCCAGTAATCTCCTACGAGCAGTACTTC. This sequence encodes CASSPPVISYEQYF.

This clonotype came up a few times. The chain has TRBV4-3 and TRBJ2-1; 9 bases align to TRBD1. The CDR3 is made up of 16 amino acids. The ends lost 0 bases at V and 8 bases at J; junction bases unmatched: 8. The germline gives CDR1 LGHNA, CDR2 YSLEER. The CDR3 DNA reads TGCGCCAGCAGCCAAGACCCCGGGACAGGGCTCGATGAGCAGTTCTTC. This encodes CASSQDPGTGLDEQFF.

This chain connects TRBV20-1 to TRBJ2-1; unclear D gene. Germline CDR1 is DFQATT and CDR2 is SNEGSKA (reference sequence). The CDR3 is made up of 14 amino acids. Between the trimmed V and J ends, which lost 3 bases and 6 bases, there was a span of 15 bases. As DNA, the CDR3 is TGCAGTGCTAGCGCTGATCCAAGAACCAATGAGCAGTTCTTC. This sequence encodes CSASADPRTNEQFF.

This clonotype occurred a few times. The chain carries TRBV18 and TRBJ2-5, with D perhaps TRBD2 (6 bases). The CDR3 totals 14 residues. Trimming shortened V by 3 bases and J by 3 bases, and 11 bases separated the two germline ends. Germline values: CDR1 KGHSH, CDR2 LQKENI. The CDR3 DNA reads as TGTGCCAGCTCACCGTCCCGACTAGAAGAGACCCAGTACTTC. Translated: CASSPSRLEETQYF.

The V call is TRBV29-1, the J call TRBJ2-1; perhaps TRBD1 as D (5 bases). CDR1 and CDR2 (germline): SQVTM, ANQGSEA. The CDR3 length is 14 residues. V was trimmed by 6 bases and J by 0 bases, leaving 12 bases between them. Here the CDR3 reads CSVFPQGSYNEQFF. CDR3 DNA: TGCAGCGTCTTTCCCCAGGGCTCCTACAATGAGCAGTTCTTC.